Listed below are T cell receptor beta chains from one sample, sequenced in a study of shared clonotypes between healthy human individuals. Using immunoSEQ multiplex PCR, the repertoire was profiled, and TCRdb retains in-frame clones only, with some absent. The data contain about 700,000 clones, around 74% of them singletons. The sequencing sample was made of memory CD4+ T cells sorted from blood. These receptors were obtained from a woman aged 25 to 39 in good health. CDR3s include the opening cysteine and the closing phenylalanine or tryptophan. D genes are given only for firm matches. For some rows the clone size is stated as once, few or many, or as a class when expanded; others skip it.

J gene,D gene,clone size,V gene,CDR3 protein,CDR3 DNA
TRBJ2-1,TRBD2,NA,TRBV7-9,CASSLVGRAGVGLANEQFF,TGTGCCAGCAGCTTAGTCGGGCGAGCGGGAGTCGGATTGGCCAATGAGCAGTTCTTC
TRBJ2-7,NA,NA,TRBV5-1,CASSFGGPIDEQYF,TGCGCCAGCAGCTTCGGGGGACCCATTGACGAGCAGTACTTC
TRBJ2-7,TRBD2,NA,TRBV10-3,CAISAGLAGGSEQYF,TGTGCCATCAGTGCCGGACTAGCGGGAGGGAGTGAGCAGTACTTC
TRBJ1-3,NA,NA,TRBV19,CASSTGQLSGNTIYF,TGTGCCAGTAGTACCGGACAGCTCTCTGGAAACACCATATATTTT
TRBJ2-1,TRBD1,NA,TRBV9,CASSPMDRAAYNEQFF,TGTGCCAGCAGCCCGATGGACAGGGCGGCCTACAATGAGCAGTTCTTC
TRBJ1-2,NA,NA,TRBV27,CASTPQGPRASNYGYTF,TGTGCCAGCACCCCTCAGGGACCAAGGGCCAGTAACTATGGCTACACCTTC
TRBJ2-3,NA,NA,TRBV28,CASSFGSGISTDTQYF,TGTGCCAGCAGTTTCGGTAGCGGAATAAGCACAGATACGCAGTATTTT
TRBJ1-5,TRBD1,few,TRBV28,CASSTWTGPVQPQHF,TGTGCCAGCAGCACTTGGACAGGTCCGGTACAGCCCCAGCATTTT
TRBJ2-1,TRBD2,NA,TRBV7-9,CASRYTSGEQFF,TGTGCCAGCAGGTACACTAGCGGTGAGCAGTTCTTC
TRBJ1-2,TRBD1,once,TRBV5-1,CASSLGSGGNGYTF,TGCGCCAGCAGCTTGGGATCAGGGGGCAATGGCTACACCTTC
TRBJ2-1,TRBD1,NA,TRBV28,CASSLGDRVRNEQFF,TGTGCCAGCAGTTTAGGGGACAGGGTAAGGAATGAGCAGTTCTTC
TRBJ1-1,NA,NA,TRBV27,CASRGVFRNTEAFF,TGTGCCAGTAGAGGGGTATTTCGAAACACTGAAGCTTTCTTT
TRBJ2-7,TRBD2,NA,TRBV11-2,CASSPLAGGALYEQYF,TGTGCCAGCAGCCCCCTAGCGGGAGGGGCCCTCTACGAGCAGTACTTC
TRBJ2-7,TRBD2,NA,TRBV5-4,CASSLAVGGRFEQYF,TGTGCCAGCAGCTTGGCCGTTGGCGGGAGATTCGAGCAGTACTTC
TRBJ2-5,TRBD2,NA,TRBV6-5,CASSYTGGRAGETQYF,TGTGCCAGCAGTTATACTGGCGGGAGGGCGGGCGAGACCCAGTACTTC
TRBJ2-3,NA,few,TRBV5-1,CASSLGTATDTQYF,TGCGCCAGCAGCTTGGGTACAGCCACAGATACGCAGTATTTT
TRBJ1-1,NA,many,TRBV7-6,CASSLESNTEAFF,TGTGCCAGCAGCTTAGAGTCGAACACTGAAGCTTTCTTT
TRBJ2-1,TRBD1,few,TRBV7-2,CASSRQGFNEQFF,TGTGCCAGCAGCCGACAGGGATTCAATGAGCAGTTCTTC
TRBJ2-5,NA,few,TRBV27,CASSLGRAGGETQYF,TGTGCCAGCAGTTTAGGAAGGGCAGGGGGGGAGACCCAGTACTTC
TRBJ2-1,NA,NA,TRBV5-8,CASSLGSSASNEQFF,TGTGCCAGCAGCTTGGGGTCTAGCGCCAGCAATGAGCAGTTCTTC
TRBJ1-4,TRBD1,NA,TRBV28,CASSPGQGTINEKLFF,TGTGCCAGCAGTCCCGGACAGGGCACTATTAATGAAAAACTGTTTTTT
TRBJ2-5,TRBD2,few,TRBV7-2,CASSSPVAGQETQYF,TGTGCCAGCAGCTCCCCAGTAGCGGGGCAAGAGACCCAGTACTTC
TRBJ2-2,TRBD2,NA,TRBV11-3,CASSLGTSGTGELFF,TGTGCCAGCAGCCTGGGGACTAGCGGCACCGGGGAGCTGTTTTTT
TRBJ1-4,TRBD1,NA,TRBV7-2,CASSSGQGALSNEKLFF,TGTGCCAGCAGCTCCGGACAGGGGGCGCTTTCTAATGAAAAACTGTTTTTT
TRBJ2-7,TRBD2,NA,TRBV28,CASGTPGGYEQYF,TGTGCCAGCGGGACCCCGGGGGGATACGAGCAGTACTTC
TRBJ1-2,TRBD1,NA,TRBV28,CASSWGQDNYGYTF,TGTGCCAGCAGTTGGGGACAGGATAACTATGGCTACACCTTC
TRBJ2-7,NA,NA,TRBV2,CASSSTSGEQYF,TGTGCCAGCAGCTCGACTAGTGGCGAGCAGTACTTC
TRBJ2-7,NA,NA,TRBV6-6,CASSPLSTGSSHEQYF,TGTGCCAGCAGTCCCCTTAGTACGGGGTCCTCCCACGAGCAGTACTTC
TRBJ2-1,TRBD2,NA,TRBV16,CASSQGTSGNNEQFF,TGTGCCAGCAGCCAGGGGACTAGCGGCAACAATGAGCAGTTCTTC
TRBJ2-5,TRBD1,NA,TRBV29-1,CSVEDLGQLSGGTQYF,TGCAGCGTTGAAGATTTGGGACAGCTTTCAGGTGGGACCCAGTACTTC
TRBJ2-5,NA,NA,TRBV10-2,CASSEPGRGAETQYF,TGCGCCAGCAGTGAGCCTGGACGGGGTGCGGAGACCCAGTACTTC
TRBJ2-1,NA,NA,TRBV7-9,CASSLPTQYNEQFF,TGTGCCAGCAGCTTACCAACCCAGTACAATGAGCAGTTCTTC
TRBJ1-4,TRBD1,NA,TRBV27,CASSASTGGMKKLFF,TGTGCCAGCAGTGCATCGACAGGGGGCATGAAAAAACTGTTTTTT
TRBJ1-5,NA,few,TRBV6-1,CASSEPPGFNQPQHF,TGTGCCAGCAGTGAACCACCGGGTTTCAATCAGCCCCAGCATTTT
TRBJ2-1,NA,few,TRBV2,CASSIRMANNEQFF,TGTGCCAGCAGTATTAGGATGGCCAACAATGAGCAGTTCTTC
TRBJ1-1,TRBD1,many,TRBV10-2,CASIGTENTEAFF,TGCGCCAGCATCGGGACAGAGAACACTGAAGCTTTCTTT
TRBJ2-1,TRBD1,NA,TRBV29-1,CSVDLTGVGSYNEQFF,TGCAGCGTCGATTTGACAGGGGTTGGCTCCTACAATGAGCAGTTCTTC
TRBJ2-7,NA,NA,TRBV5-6,CASSPGWAQRDYEQYF,TGTGCCAGCAGCCCGGGGTGGGCCCAAAGGGACTACGAGCAGTACTTC
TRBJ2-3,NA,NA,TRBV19,CASSKLDLSDTQYF,TGTGCCAGTAGTAAACTAGACCTGTCCGATACGCAGTATTTT
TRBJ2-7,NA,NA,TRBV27,CASSPNREGPAYEQYF,TGTGCCAGCAGTCCAAACAGAGAGGGACCTGCCTACGAGCAGTACTTC